This T cell receptor beta chain was retrieved from a study of T-cell reconstitution after alpha-beta-depleted transplantation in children. Study-wide points: Newly produced T cells mostly accounted for T-cell counts and diversity one year post-transplant. Approximately two months post-transplant, alpha-beta T cells reportedly originated from several hundred expanded graft clones.

As regards this clonotype: Its antigen is still unknown.

This CDR3 has 15 residues. Germline V gene sequence: CDR1 LGHNA, CDR2 YNFKEQ. The germline V and J ends were trimmed by 0 bases and 3 bases, with 12 bases remaining between them. The library targeted TCRbeta and was prepared with unique molecular identifiers. Using its own MiXCR run on the PCR reads, TCRdb lists one record per CDR3 protein. The sample gives 60,000 to 100,000 distinct CDR3 sequences, approximately 18% of which show up once; roughly half is in the top ten. This chain uses TRBV4-2 with TRBJ2-7; a possible D gene is TRBD1 (6 bases). Sequencing used PBMCs, mostly from graft donor cells, obtained 360 days after TCRalphabeta/CD19-depleted stem cell transplant. This clonotype was sampled from a male patient between 2 and 10 years old who had a stem cell transplant for acute lymphoblastic leukemia, so the T cells may come from the graft donor. Here the CDR3 DNA reads TGTGCCAGCAGCCAAGATCCCGTACAGGGCTACGAGCAGTACTTC. Translation gives CASSQDPVQGYEQYF.